The 15 T cell receptor beta chains below come from one sample, sequenced in a study of shared clonotypes between healthy human individuals. Some clones are missing from TCRdb's copy, which holds only in-frame ones; the method was immunoSEQ multiplex PCR. Among 2 million to 2.5 million clones listed, approximately 95% were seen once. Sequencing was performed on naive CD4+ T cells from PBMCs. Sample subset: CD45RA+ positively selected. These receptors were obtained from a man younger than 35 in good health. Some clones in this sample may be carry-over from other donors' samples.

The chain is built from TRBV7-2 and TRBJ1-5; 9 positions agree with TRBD1. This CDR3 is built from 16 residues. V lost 0 bases, J lost 4 bases, and 4 bases stayed unmatched. Germline CDR1 and CDR2: SGHTA and FQGNSA. CDR3 bases: TGTGCCAGCAGCTTAGCAGCGGGACAGGGAAATCAGCCCCAGCATTTT. It translates to CASSLAAGQGNQPQHF. The variable domain in full, completed from reference TRBV7-2 and TRBJ1-5, reads GAGVSQSPSNKVTEKGKDVELRCDPISGHTALYWYRQSLGQGLEFLIYFQGNSAPDKSGLPSDRFSAERTGGSVSTLTIQRTQQEDSAVYLCASSLAAGQGNQPQHFGDGTRLSIL.

The chain recombines TRBV4-3 with TRBJ2-1; maybe TRBD1 (5 bases). Germline-derived CDR1 and CDR2 are LGHNA and YSLEER. There are 14 residues in the CDR3. Trimming cost V 1 base and J 7 bases, with 11 bases left between them. CDR3 DNA: TGCGCCAGCAGCCAAGGGGGCCGCGAAAATGAGCAGTTCTTC. It encodes CASSQGGRENEQFF.

This chain uses TRBV28 with TRBJ2-7, with D possibly being TRBD1 or TRBD2 (5 bases each). With 5 bases removed from V and 3 bases from J, the gap between germline ends came to 23 bases. Germline V gene data show CDR1 as MDHEN and CDR2 as SYDVKM. This CDR3 is 17 amino acids long. CDR3 coding DNA: TGTGCCAGCAGTCCGGCCCTTGGTGGGAGAGGGGTCTACGAGCAGTACTTC. Translating gives CASSPALGGRGVYEQYF.

The V gene is TRBV6-6, the J gene TRBJ1-2; possible D gene TRBD1, 6 bases. Trimming pared 0 bases from V and 8 bases from J, leaving 16 bases between. The germline gives CDR1 MNHNY, CDR2 SVGAGI (reference sequence). There are 15 residues in the CDR3. The CDR3 region is CASSYSGGAQRGYTF. The CDR3 region has the DNA TGTGCCAGCAGTTACTCAGGGGGGGCGCAGAGAGGCTACACCTTC.

V is TRBV5-4 and J is TRBJ2-7; either TRBD1 or TRBD2 may supply D (6 bases each). Germline assignment: CDR1 SGHNT and CDR2 YYREEE (reference sequence). Between the trimmed V and J ends, which lost 0 bases and 6 bases, there was a span of 16 bases. The CDR3 is made up of 15 amino acids. CDR3 coding DNA: TGTGCCAGCAGCTTGGTGGGGGCGGCGGGGACCGAGCAGTACTTC. It specifies CASSLVGAAGTEQYF.

This chain connects TRBV5-1 to TRBJ2-5, with 7 bases matching TRBD2. Trimming at V came to 4 bases and at J to 2 bases, leaving 8 bases not matched to a gene. The length of the CDR3 is 15 residues. Germline-derived CDR1 and CDR2 are SGHRS and YFSETQ. The CDR3 bases are TGCGCCAGCAGCCCACGGACTAGACTGCAAGAGACCCAGTACTTC. Protein product: CASSPRTRLQETQYF.

Of note for this clone: This same CDR3 is encoded by further DNA sequences in the sample. CDR3 sequence (DNA): TGTGCCAGCAGCCCACGGTTGGGGCCGGCCTATGGCTACACCTTC. Protein: CASSPRLGPAYGYTF. The chain combines TRBV27 with TRBJ1-2; D might be TRBD1 (5 bases). Germline V gene lookup returns CDR1 MNHEY and CDR2 SMNVEV (reference sequence). Trimming pared 6 bases from V and 4 bases from J, leaving 18 bases between. This CDR3 region has 15 residues.

The CDR3 coding sequence is TGTGCCAGCGCCCCCCGGGACTCGAGGGGTCATGGCTACACCTTC. Translation: CASAPRDSRGHGYTF. The chain is built from TRBV6-1 and TRBJ1-2; D might be TRBD1 (5 bases). Trimming cost V 8 bases and J 6 bases, with 22 bases left between them. The germline gives CDR1 MNHNS, CDR2 SASEGT. The CDR3 has 15 residues.

In DNA, the CDR3 is TGTGCCAGCAGCTCCACGAGGACAGGACCGAACACTGAAGCTTTCTTT. It translates to CASSSTRTGPNTEAFF. The chain links TRBV7-3 to TRBJ1-1; 7 nucleotides align to TRBD1. Trimming took 4 bases from V and 1 from J; bases not matched to a gene: 9. The CDR3 is made up of 16 amino acids. Germline lookup yields CDR1 SGHTA and CDR2 FQGTGA.

The V gene is TRBV9, the J gene TRBJ2-3, with D possibly being TRBD2 (6 bases). In germline, CDR1 is SGDLS, CDR2 YYNGEE. CDR3 length: 18 amino acids. Trimming stripped 4 bases from V and 1 base from J, with 22 bases between. CDR3 sequence: CASSQDPARRGGTDTQYF. CDR3 in DNA: TGTGCCAGCAGCCAGGACCCTGCCCGCCGCGGGGGCACAGATACGCAGTATTTT.

This chain links TRBV7-9 with TRBJ2-7, with D unclear. Germline assignment: CDR1 SEHNR and CDR2 FQNEAQ (reference sequence). V was clipped by 3 bases and J by 7 bases, with 22 bases between them. The CDR3 extends over 16 amino acids. The CDR3 sequence is CASSFGSGFNDREQYF. As DNA, the CDR3 is TGTGCCAGCAGCTTCGGGTCAGGATTCAACGATAGGGAGCAGTACTTC.

This sequence joins TRBV5-4 and TRBJ2-5; tentative D call: TRBD2 (6 bases). Trimming cost V 2 bases and J 5 bases, with 10 bases left between them. The CDR3 consists of 13 residues. Germline V gene data show CDR1 as SGHNT and CDR2 as YYREEE (reference sequence). CDR3 sequence (DNA): TGTGCCAGCAGCTTTCCTAGCGAGGAGACCCAGTACTTC. This gives the protein CASSFPSEETQYF.

The chain carries TRBV5-8 and TRBJ2-3; D remains ambiguous. The V end was cut by 4 bases, the J end by 0 bases, with 9 bases between. The CDR3 loop spans 14 amino acids. Germline V gives CDR1 SGHTS, CDR2 YDEGEE. The CDR3 DNA sequence: TGTGCCAGCAGCGTGGCCAGGAGCACAGATACGCAGTATTTT. The encoded protein is CASSVARSTDTQYF.

The chain joins TRBV5-3 to TRBJ2-5; 9 positions agree with TRBD1. TRBV5-3 is classed as an ORF, of uncertain function. The CDR3 is 15 amino acids. V dropped 0 bases and J dropped 2; count of bases not matched to a gene: 2. CDR3 nucleotide sequence: TGTGCCAGAAGCTTGGACAGGGGGCATCAAGAGACCCAGTACTTC. Protein sequence: CARSLDRGHQETQYF.

The chain couples TRBV7-9 to TRBJ1-1, with 9 bases lining up with TRBD1. The CDR3 contains 16 residues. V lost 5 bases to trimming and J lost 3 bases; unmatched junction nucleotides: 10. Germline-derived CDR1 and CDR2 are SEHNR and FQNEAQ (reference sequence). DNA for the CDR3: TGTGCCAGCAGCATAAACAGGGGGCGCGGAGACACTGAAGCTTTCTTT. Encoded protein: CASSINRGRGDTEAFF.